These 23 T cell receptor beta chains came from one sample sequenced in a study of beta chain features in type 1 diabetes. The isolated RNA, all of it, was reverse transcribed, so expressed TCRB transcripts were what got sequenced. The method was immunoSEQ multiplex PCR; TCRdb's version includes in-frame clones alone and lacks a portion of them. Of under 950,000 clones in the sample, roughly 15% are singletons; the top ten hold 0.02% to 0.03%. Sequenced material: naive CD4+ T cells from blood. All receptors derive from a woman in her late teens or twenties in good health.

V gene TRBV4-3 combines with J gene TRBJ2-1; tentatively, D is TRBD2 (6 bases). CDR1 LGHNA and CDR2 YSLEER come from the germline V gene. This CDR3 region has 14 residues. The germline V and J ends were trimmed by 9 bases and 0 bases, with 12 bases remaining between them. The CDR3: CASSGVSSYNEQFF. The CDR3 region has the DNA TGCGCCAGTAGCGGTGTTAGCTCCTACAATGAGCAGTTCTTC.

The chain is built from TRBV9 and TRBJ2-1, with 14 bases aligning to TRBD2. The CDR3 consists of 14 residues. V trimming: 3 bases; J trimming: 8 bases; junction bases outside the gene matches: 1. Germline V gene lookup returns CDR1 SGDLS and CDR2 YYNGEE. This CDR3 reads CASSEGLAGDEQFF. The CDR3 coding sequence is TGTGCCAGCAGCGAGGGACTAGCGGGAGATGAGCAGTTCTTC.

The V and J genes are TRBV7-9 and TRBJ2-1; 9 bases align to TRBD2. This CDR3 spans 17 amino acids. J gave up 3 bases and V 5 bases, and 11 bases lay outside the gene matches. Germline V gene sequence: CDR1 SEHNR, CDR2 FQNEAQ (reference sequence). CDR3 sequence reads: CASSPGATSGYYNEQFF. The CDR3 DNA reads as TGTGCCAGCAGCCCCGGGGCGACTAGCGGTTACTACAATGAGCAGTTCTTC.

The chain carries TRBV18 and TRBJ1-1; D is unresolved. Trimming removed 6 bases at V and 1 base at J, with 12 bases between. The CDR3 spans 14 residues. Germline V gives CDR1 KGHSH, CDR2 LQKENI. As DNA, the CDR3 is TGTGCCAGCTCTCCCTGGGAGGAGAACACTGAAGCTTTCTTT. This translates into CASSPWEENTEAFF. Variable domain in full (rest from reference TRBV18 and TRBJ1-1): NAGVMQNPRHLVRRRGQEARLRCSPMKGHSHVYWYRQLPEEGLKFMVYLQKENIIDESGMPKERFSAEFPKEGPSILRIQQVVRGDSAAYFCASSPWEENTEAFFGQGTRLTVV.

This clone has only a few counts. The chain recombines TRBV25-1 with TRBJ2-1; 7 positions match TRBD1. Per germline, CDR1 MGHDK and CDR2 SYGVNS. V shed 2 bases and J 7 bases; nucleotides not matched to a gene: 8. This CDR3 contains 15 residues. CDR3 sequence reads: CASSEQGVWRNEQFF. The DNA of the CDR3 is TGTGCCAGCAGTGAACAGGGGGTGTGGAGAAATGAGCAGTTCTTC.

This clone was observed a handful of times. The gene calls are TRBV27 and TRBJ2-3, with TRBD2 matching over 10 bases. The CDR3 length is 15 residues. Germline V gives CDR1 MNHEY, CDR2 SMNVEV (reference sequence). The junction had 6 bases not matched to a gene; V was cut back by 4 bases and J by 5 bases. CDR3 nucleotides: TGTGCCAGCAGTTCTCTAGCGGGAGCAAAAGATACGCAGTATTTT. Encoded protein: CASSSLAGAKDTQYF.

As to this clone: At the DNA level, this CDR3 is encoded by other sequences in the same sample as well. V and J are TRBV7-9 and TRBJ2-5; no clear D. The length of the CDR3 is 12 residues. Germline CDR1 and CDR2: SEHNR and FQNEAQ (reference sequence). V dropped 3 bases and J dropped 5 bases, with 7 bases sitting between them. CDR3 region: CASSLAGETQYF. The CDR3 nucleotides read TGTGCCAGCAGCTTGGCTGGGGAGACCCAGTACTTC.

As to this clone: The identical CDR3 is also encoded by other nucleotide sequences in the sample. V and J are TRBV6-6 and TRBJ2-7; unclear D gene. This CDR3 has 15 amino acids. Germline values: CDR1 MNHNY, CDR2 SVGAGI (reference sequence). V was pared by 2 bases and J by 6 bases, with 17 bases between. In DNA, the CDR3 is TGTGCCAGCAGTTACGGTGTTCTAGTGTGGGGCGAGCAGTACTTC. Protein sequence: CASSYGVLVWGEQYF.

This clone was recorded a few times. This rearrangement joins TRBV19 to TRBJ2-2, with 13 bases fitting TRBD2. The V gene's germline CDR1 is LNHDA and CDR2 SQIVND (reference sequence). Trimming took 9 bases from V and 4 from J; bases not matched to a gene: 2. The length of the CDR3 is 14 residues. The CDR3 region is CASGLAGVTGELFF. CDR3 coding DNA: TGTGCCAGCGGACTAGCGGGAGTCACCGGGGAGCTGTTTTTT.

The rearrangement joins TRBV2 to TRBJ1-2; D unresolved. Germline CDR1 and CDR2: SNHLY and FYNNEI. The length of the CDR3 is 14 residues. V was trimmed by 6 bases and J by 1 base, leaving 12 bases between them. The CDR3 reads CASRETDFNYGYTF. CDR3 DNA: TGTGCCAGCAGGGAGACGGACTTTAACTATGGCTACACCTTC.

The table lists this clone with a few counts. This sequence joins TRBV5-1 and TRBJ2-6, with 8 bases aligning to TRBD1. Germline CDR1 and CDR2: SGHRS and YFSETQ. The CDR3 has 17 amino acids. V lost 4 bases to trimming and J lost 2 bases; unmatched junction nucleotides: 8. The CDR3 DNA follows: TGCGCCAGCAGCGATAGGACAGGGCTCGCTGGGGCCAACGTCCTGACTTTC. It codes for CASSDRTGLAGANVLTF.

CDR3 nucleotides: TGTGCCAGCAGCCCTTGGGGGCATCAAGATACGCAGTATTTT. Encoded protein: CASSPWGHQDTQYF. The chain has TRBV7-2 and TRBJ2-3, with D tentatively TRBD1 (6 bases). The CDR3 consists of 14 residues. The germline CDR1 and CDR2 sequences are SGHTA and FQGNSA. V lost 5 bases and J 5 bases, leaving 14 bases between the germline ends.

Details on this clone: Other DNA sequences in this specimen translate into the identical CDR3. This chain uses TRBV18 with TRBJ2-2, with 7 bases fitting TRBD1. CDR3 length: 15 amino acids. From germline, CDR1 is KGHSH and CDR2 LQKENI. V shed 3 bases, J shed 2 bases, and the junction held 3 bases outside the gene matches. The CDR3 DNA is TGTGCCAGCTCACCCGGGACAGCTAACACCGGGGAGCTGTTTTTT. Encoded protein: CASSPGTANTGELFF.

This clone was counted only a few times. The chain joins TRBV27 to TRBJ2-3; 7 nucleotides agree with TRBD1. Trimming cost V 6 bases and J 0 bases; bases outside gene matches: 18. Germline CDR1 reads MNHEY; CDR2 reads SMNVEV (reference sequence). The CDR3 covers 19 residues. DNA for the CDR3: TGTGCCAGCAGGGGACAGCAGGGCCTGCGCCTTTCTAGCACAGATACGCAGTATTTT. Its translation is CASRGQQGLRLSSTDTQYF.

A few counts support this clone. This sequence joins TRBV5-4 and TRBJ1-2; 7 bases map to TRBD1. The ends lost 1 base at V and 2 bases at J; junction bases unmatched: 8. The CDR3 runs to 16 residues. Germline CDR1 SGHNT, CDR2 YYREEE (reference sequence). CDR3 loop: CASSLMNRGSNYGYTF. In DNA form, the CDR3 reads TGTGCCAGCAGCTTGATGAACAGGGGCTCCAACTATGGCTACACCTTC.

The genes are TRBV7-2 and TRBJ2-1; a weak D match, TRBD1 (6 bases). V was cut by 4 bases and J by 7 bases, with 14 bases left in between. The CDR3 extends over 14 amino acids. Per germline, CDR1 SGHTA and CDR2 FQGNSA. The CDR3, as DNA: TGTGCCAGCAGCTCAACTCTCAGGGGTAATGAGCAGTTCTTC. Amino acid sequence: CASSSTLRGNEQFF.

This clone showed up just a few times. Additional DNA sequences in this sample encode the identical CDR3. V is TRBV7-9 and J is TRBJ1-4; no definite D call. Per the germline V gene, CDR1 is SEHNR and CDR2 is FQNEAQ (reference sequence). Trimming pared 0 bases from V and 0 bases from J, leaving 2 bases between. This CDR3 has 14 residues. CDR3 loop: CASSLAATNEKLFF. The CDR3, as DNA: TGTGCCAGCAGCTTAGCGGCAACTAATGAAAAACTGTTTTTT.

This chain connects TRBV19 to TRBJ1-4, with a possible D match to TRBD1 (6 bases). This CDR3 spans 14 amino acids. The germline V gene encodes CDR1 LNHDA and CDR2 SQIVND (reference sequence). V was trimmed by 5 bases and J by 1 base, leaving 8 bases between them. This CDR3 is CASSPDRTNEKLFF. The CDR3 region has the DNA TGTGCCAGTAGTCCGGACAGAACTAATGAAAAACTGTTTTTT.

This chain connects TRBV7-2 to TRBJ2-5, with D possibly TRBD1 on 5 matching bases. The CDR3 runs 15 residues. Trimming removed 5 bases at V and 5 bases at J, with 18 bases between. The V gene's germline CDR1 is SGHTA and CDR2 FQGNSA. The CDR3 coding sequence is TGTGCCAGCAGCCTAGTCCAGGGCTTCCATGAGACCCAGTACTTC. Amino acid sequence: CASSLVQGFHETQYF.

The chain carries TRBV7-8 and TRBJ2-7; 15 bases fit TRBD2. This CDR3 spans 16 amino acids. The V segment lost 4 bases and the J segment 4 bases; nucleotides outside the gene matches: 5. Germline CDR1 reads SGHVS; CDR2 reads FQNEAQ. Here the CDR3 reads CASSWGLAGGSYEQYF. Written as DNA, the CDR3 is TGTGCCAGCAGCTGGGGACTAGCGGGAGGCTCTTACGAGCAGTACTTC.

A note on this clone: An end of the junction differs from the germline gene, which may be a read error. Other DNA sequences within the sample encode an identical CDR3. The chain is built from TRBV7-9 and TRBJ1-5, with D maybe TRBD1 (5 bases). The CDR3 is made up of 15 amino acids. In germline, CDR1 is SEHNR, CDR2 FQNEAQ (reference sequence). This CDR3 is CASSTSGGGNQPQHF. CDR3 DNA: TGCGCCAGCTCGACTTCGGGGGGTGGCAATCAGCCCCAGCATTTT. The full variable domain, in which reference TRBV7-9 and TRBJ1-5 provide the parts outside the CDR3, is DTGVSQNPRHKITKRGQNVTFRCDPISEHNRLYWYRQTLGQGPEFLTYFQNEAQLEKSRLLSDRFSAERPKGSFSTLEIQRTEQGDSAMYLCASSTSGGGNQPQHFGDGTRLSIL.

This chain uses TRBV10-3 with TRBJ2-3; TRBD1 might be the D (5 bases). Germline values: CDR1 ENHRY, CDR2 SYGVKD. Trimming cost V 3 bases and J 5 bases, with 15 bases left between them. This CDR3 spans 15 amino acids. The CDR3 sequence: CAISDKGIMGDTQYF. DNA for the CDR3: TGTGCCATCAGTGATAAGGGGATCATGGGAGATACGCAGTATTTT.

A single count supports this clone. The same CDR3 can be traced to other DNA sequences in this sample. The CDR3 here is CASSPGGNTGELFF. The DNA for the CDR3 is TGTGCCAGCTCACCAGGGGGAAACACCGGGGAGCTGTTTTTT. This sequence joins TRBV18 and TRBJ2-2; either TRBD1 or TRBD2 may supply D (5 bases each). This CDR3 is 14 amino acids long. The V end was cut by 2 bases, the J end by 2 bases, with 6 bases between. Germline assignment: CDR1 KGHSH and CDR2 LQKENI.